This TCR beta chain was captured by sequencing in a study of T cells in Graves' hyperthyroidism and ophthalmopathy. Study context: At the time of initial diagnosis and before any treatment, peripheral blood was collected. Study findings and constraints: Most thyroid clonotypes with frequency above 0.001 were detected in blood.

Subjects aged 18 to 65 presented with newly diagnosed hyperthyroidism of less than 2 months' duration. It was at first hyperthyroidism diagnosis, before any ophthalmopathy symptoms, that the blood sample was taken. As regards this clonotype: Its antigen is not known. Germline and junction disagree at one end, which may indicate a read error.

RNA transcripts gave rise to amplified TCR beta CDR3 regions. HTBI primers were the set used in a first-round RT-PCR of the TCR CDR3. TCRdb reprocessed the multiplex PCR reads with MiXCR, giving one entry per CDR3 protein. The sample lists 730,000 or so distinct CDR3 sequences; 15% to 20% were seen once. CDR1 and CDR2 (germline): SGHRS, YFSETQ. This CDR3 spans 14 amino acids. The clonotype was recovered from a woman aged 45-65 years with Graves' hyperthyroidism that later progressed to Graves' ophthalmopathy. The chain is built from TRBV5-1 and TRBJ2-1, with D uncertain. Sequencing was carried out using blood. CDR3: CASKLTLSYNEQFF. The DNA of the CDR3 is TGTGCCAGCAAGCTGACCCTCTCCTACAATGAGCAGTTCTTC.